The next 28 T cell receptor beta chains were all read from a single sample in a study of molecular identifiers for immune sequencing clone quantification. One entry per CDR3 protein results from TCRdb running MiXCR on the PCR reads. The repertoire includes hundreds of thousands of distinct CDR3 sequences, roughly 24% of them detected once, and 0.74% sits in the top ten. What was sequenced was naive CD8+ T cells from blood, with Jurkat cell RNA spiked in. Indicated subset: FACS-sorted CD8+CD4-CCR7+CD45RA+ naive T cells. Every receptor here comes from a human donor in good health. Some libraries in this study had Jurkat cell RNA spiked in.

In its sample, this clonotype was seen a few times. Germline and junction disagree at one end, which may indicate a read error. CDR3 sequence (DNA): TGTGCCAACAGTATAGCACAGGGGGGCACTGAAGCTTTCTTT. The encoded protein is CANSIAQGGTEAFF. The V call is TRBV12-3 or TRBV12-4, the J call TRBJ1-1; 8 bases line up with TRBD1. The CDR3 is made up of 14 amino acids.

Worth noting for this clonotype: A read error may explain this, as a much larger clone is one base away. The rearrangement links TRBV4-3 to TRBJ1-5; D not certain. Germline CDR1 is LGHNA and CDR2 is YSLEER. Trimming took 0 bases from V and 1 from J, leaving 13 bases between them. The CDR3 is 17 residues long. The DNA for the CDR3 is TGCGCCAGCAGCCAAGAACTGGCACAGATGAGCAATCAGCCCCAGCATTTT. Translated: CASSQELAQMSNQPQHF.

To note about this clonotype: A much larger clone is a single base away; this may be a read error. V usage is TRBV5-1 and J usage is TRBJ2-7; TRBD2 matches 13 bases. Germline CDR1 SGHRS, CDR2 YFSETQ. The CDR3 loop spans 19 amino acids. DNA for the CDR3: TGCGCCAGCAGCTTGGTCCCATATTCCGGGACTAGCGGGGCCTACGAGCAGCACTTC. Protein product: CASSLVPYSGTSGAYEQHF. Variable domain in full (rest from reference TRBV5-1 and TRBJ2-7): KAGVTQTPRYLIKTRGQQVTLSCSPISGHRSVSWYQQTPGQGLQFLFEYFSETQRNKGNFPGRFSGRQFSNSRSEMNVSTLELGDSALYLCASSLVPYSGTSGAYEQHFGPGTRLTVT.

This clonotype was observed a single time. A single base separates this from a much larger clone, so it may be a read error. The rearrangement links TRBV20-1 to TRBJ2-2; 10 positions match TRBD2. The CDR3 has 17 amino acids. CDR1 DFQATT and CDR2 SNEGSKA come from the germline V gene (reference sequence). CDR3 nucleotide sequence: TGCAGTGCTAGAGATTTCCTAGCGGGGGATTACACCGGGGAGCTGGTTTTT. Translating it yields CSARDFLAGDYTGELVF.

This clonotype has just one count. The junction and the germline gene differ at one end; a read error may be behind it. The chain recombines TRBV7-6 with TRBJ2-7; perhaps D is TRBD1 or TRBD2 (5 bases each). The CDR3 has 12 residues. Germline V gene lookup returns CDR1 SGHVS and CDR2 FNYEAQ. CDR3 sequence: CAGSLAGGEQYF. CDR3 coding DNA: TGTGCCGGCAGCTTAGCTGGGGGCGAGCAGTACTTC.

The sample holds a few counts of this clonotype. The genes are TRBV7-9 and TRBJ1-6, with a tentative D call TRBD1 (5 bases). CDR1 and CDR2 from the germline V gene are SEHNR and FQNEAQ (reference sequence). V shed 4 bases and J shed 8 bases, with 9 bases lying between them. There are 13 residues in the CDR3. The CDR3 protein is CASSSGTYSPLHF. The CDR3, as DNA: TGTGCCAGCAGCTCCGGGACTTATTCACCCCTCCACTTT.

The rearrangement links TRBV3-1 to TRBJ1-5; no clear D. The germline gives CDR1 LGHDT, CDR2 YNNKEL (reference sequence). V shed 5 bases and J shed 3 bases, with 17 bases lying between them. This CDR3 is built from 16 residues. The CDR3 sequence is CASSFSTEGPNQPQHF. The CDR3 DNA sequence: TGTGCCAGCAGCTTTAGTACAGAAGGCCCCAATCAGCCCCAGCATTTT.

This clonotype was recorded many times. This chain uses TRBV18 with TRBJ1-4; no clear D. The CDR3 contains 15 residues. CDR1 is KGHSH and CDR2 is LQKENI in the germline V gene. V dropped 2 bases and J dropped 6 bases, with 13 bases sitting between them. Written as DNA, the CDR3 is TGTGCCAGCTCACCAGTATGGATAACGGATGAAAAACTGTTTTTT. Amino acid sequence: CASSPVWITDEKLFF.

For this clonotype: Given a much more abundant clone one base away, this may be a read error. The CDR3 carries no conserved terminal phenylalanine or tryptophan, so it likely arises from a read error. The J gene is TRBJ2-1, the V gene TRBV11-2; D gene uncertain. The V and J ends lost 4 bases and 0 bases respectively, with 7 bases between them. The CDR3 covers 14 residues. Germline V CDR1 and CDR2: SGHAT, FQNNGV. The CDR3 spells CASSSRNSYNEQFI. The CDR3 region has the DNA TGTGCCAGCAGCTCCCGGAACTCCTACAATGAGCAGTTCATC.

This clonotype was found many times. V usage is TRBV7-8 and J usage is TRBJ1-1; a weak D match, TRBD1 (6 bases). Trimming took off 1 base at V and 5 bases at J, with 17 bases between the two ends. This CDR3 contains 16 residues. From germline, CDR1 is SGHVS and CDR2 FQNEAQ. CDR3 sequence: CASSLGNRGQWTEAFF. The DNA for the CDR3 is TGTGCCAGCAGCTTAGGTAATCGGGGGCAATGGACTGAAGCTTTCTTT.

This clonotype has a count of ten or more. This chain connects TRBV6-2 or TRBV6-3 to TRBJ1-1; D remains unclear. The ends were cut back, 2 bases at V and 5 bases at J, with 6 bases in the middle. The CDR3 contains 12 residues. CDR1 is MNHEY and CDR2 is SVGEGT in the germline V gene. The CDR3 sequence is CASSYEETEAFF. CDR3 sequence (DNA): TGTGCCAGCAGTTACGAGGAGACTGAAGCTTTCTTT.

With respect to this clonotype: Since a much larger clone is just one base distant, this may be a read error. The chain has TRBV6-5 and TRBJ2-7; D is ambiguous. The CDR3 has 14 amino acids. The germline V gene encodes CDR1 MNHEY and CDR2 SVGAGI. In DNA form, the CDR3 reads TGTGCCAGCAGTTTCGGACCCGGCTCCTACAAGCAGTACTTC. Translated: CASSFGPGSYKQYF.

This clonotype was detected ten times or more. The rearrangement joins TRBV7-2 to TRBJ2-7; maybe TRBD2 (6 bases). The CDR3 is 15 amino acids. Germline CDR1 SGHTA, CDR2 FQGNSA. V was clipped by 2 bases and J by 7 bases, with 18 bases between them. This chain's CDR3 is CASSLSARPGGEQYF. The CDR3 nucleotides read TGTGCCAGCAGCTTATCGGCGAGACCCGGAGGGGAGCAGTACTTC.

The CDR3: CASSQDRGVLGHEQYF. DNA of the CDR3: TGCGCCAGCAGCCAAGATCGCGGGGTCCTCGGCCACGAGCAGTACTTC. This chain joins TRBV4-3 and TRBJ2-7; a possible D gene is TRBD2 (6 bases). V gave up 0 bases and J gave up 5 bases, with 17 bases separating them. The CDR3 contains 16 residues. From germline, CDR1 is LGHNA and CDR2 YSLEER.

Note on this clonotype: This could be a read error, since a much larger clone is one nucleotide away. The genes are TRBV14 and TRBJ1-2; the D gene is possibly TRBD1 (5 bases). CDR1 SGHDN and CDR2 FVKESK come from the germline V gene. Trimming removed 4 bases from V and 3 bases from J, with 15 bases in between. The CDR3 is 15 amino acids. CDR3 amino acids: CASSPGFGGDYGYTF. CDR3 coding DNA: TGTGCCAGCAGCCCCGGATTCGGGGGGGACTATGGCTACACCTTC.

In regard to this clonotype: Here the CDR3 omits its conserved ending phenylalanine or tryptophan, so a read error is the likely source. This sequence joins TRBV5-3 and TRBJ2-7; TRBD1 aligns across 12 bases. TRBV5-3 is an ORF, with its function uncertain. The CDR3 sequence is 15 residues long. The DNA for the CDR3 is TGTGCCAGCAGCTTCGGGACAGGGGGCTCGTACGAGCAGTACTTA. Residues: CASSFGTGGSYEQYL.

This clonotype showed up just a few times. The rearrangement joins TRBV28 to TRBJ2-3, with 7 bases lining up with TRBD2. The V gene end was trimmed by 2 bases and the J gene end by 2 bases; junction bases not matched to a gene: 4. The CDR3 contains 15 residues. From germline, CDR1 is MDHEN and CDR2 SYDVKM. CDR3 nucleotide sequence: TGTGCCAGCAGTTTAAGCGGGGACTACACAGATACGCAGTATTTT. This translates into CASSLSGDYTDTQYF.

Details on this clonotype: This may stem from a read error, because a much larger clone lies one nucleotide away. The genes are TRBV4-3 and TRBJ1-5; the D is unclear. The CDR3 consists of 15 residues. CDR1 and CDR2 from the germline V gene are LGHNA and YSLEER. CDR3 region: CASSQGSGRNQPQQF. In DNA, the CDR3 is TGCGCCAGCAGCCAGGGGTCTGGCAGAAATCAGCCCCAGCAATTT.

This clonotype was seen more than once but under ten times. This chain uses TRBV29-1 with TRBJ2-1, with 7 bases lining up with TRBD2. Trimming at V came to 8 bases and at J to 6 bases, leaving 16 bases not matched to a gene. The CDR3 loop spans 15 amino acids. The germline V gene has CDR1 SQVTM and CDR2 ANQGSEA. This CDR3 is CSFWGETGGGNEQFF. Written as DNA, the CDR3 is TGCAGCTTCTGGGGCGAGACGGGAGGAGGCAATGAGCAGTTCTTC.

This clonotype has ten or more counts. The J gene is TRBJ1-1, the V gene TRBV7-2, with a tentative D call TRBD1 (5 bases). This CDR3 contains 15 residues. Germline V gene sequence: CDR1 SGHTA, CDR2 FQGNSA. Trimming cost V 7 bases and J 1 base, with 16 bases left between them. CDR3 loop: CASTPSVTANTEAFF. The CDR3 DNA sequence: TGTGCCAGCACCCCTTCCGTGACAGCGAACACTGAAGCTTTCTTT.

This clonotype has a count of ten or more. The gene calls are TRBV5-6 and TRBJ1-1, with no clear D. Germline V lookup: CDR1 SGHDT, CDR2 YYEEEE. Trimming removed 0 bases from V and 2 bases from J, with 8 bases in between. This CDR3 comprises 14 residues. The CDR3 sequence: CASSLAPQNTEAFF. CDR3 DNA sequence: TGTGCCAGCAGCTTGGCCCCACAAAACACTGAAGCTTTCTTT.

In DNA, the CDR3 is TGTGCCAGCAGTTTATTAGCACAGGGGAAAAACATTCAGTACTTC. It is translated as CASSLLAQGKNIQYF. The chain recombines TRBV12-3 or TRBV12-4 with TRBJ2-4, with 7 bases aligning to TRBD1. V shed 2 bases, J shed 4 bases, and the junction held 5 bases outside the gene matches. This CDR3 has 15 residues.

In its sample, this clonotype was seen many times. The chain employs TRBV11-2 and TRBJ1-6; 8 positions agree with TRBD1. The CDR3 sequence is 16 residues long. V was pared by 5 bases and J by 2 bases, with 5 bases of the junction left unmatched. From germline, CDR1 is SGHAT and CDR2 FQNNGV. CDR3 DNA: TGTGCCAGCAGCCGAGCGACAGGGGCCTATAATTCACCCCTCCACTTT. Its protein is CASSRATGAYNSPLHF.

There are many counts of this clonotype. V gene TRBV13 combines with J gene TRBJ2-2; no clear D gene. From germline, CDR1 is PRHDT and CDR2 FYEKMQ (reference sequence). V lost 2 bases, J lost 2 bases, and 6 bases lay in between. The CDR3 sequence is 14 residues long. The CDR3 sequence: CASSLHTNTGELFF. In DNA, the CDR3 is TGTGCCAGCAGCTTACATACAAACACCGGGGAGCTGTTTTTT.

This clonotype was detected a few times. This clone may be a read error of a much larger clone one base away. This chain uses TRBV5-6 with TRBJ2-5; D is perhaps TRBD1 (6 bases). The CDR3 has 13 amino acids. In germline, CDR1 is SGHDT, CDR2 YYEEEE. The DNA of the CDR3 is TGTGCCAACAGCTTGGCAGGGGAGGAGACCCAGTACTTC. This sequence encodes CANSLAGEETQYF. The whole variable domain, filled in from reference TRBV5-6 and TRBJ2-5, reads DAGVTQSPTHLIKTRGQQVTLRCSPKSGHDTVSWYQQALGQGPQFIFQYYEEEERQRGNFPDRFSGHQFPNYSSELNVNALLLGDSALYLCANSLAGEETQYFGPGTRLLVL.

For this clonotype: It may be a read error: a sequence one base away is much more abundant. The V and J genes are TRBV29-1 and TRBJ2-7, with D maybe TRBD1 (6 bases). Trimming stripped 5 bases from V and 5 bases from J, with 10 bases between. The CDR3 totals 11 residues. Germline lookup yields CDR1 SQVTM and CDR2 ANQGSEA. The CDR3 sequence is CSVYQGHEQYF. The CDR3 DNA reads as TGCAGCGTTTACCAGGGGCACGAGCAGTACTTC.

This clonotype has only a few counts. This chain joins TRBV12-3 or TRBV12-4 and TRBJ2-5, with 7 nucleotides matching TRBD1. With V trimmed by 4 bases and J by 2 bases, 13 bases remained unmatched. The CDR3 consists of 17 residues. CDR3 in amino acids: CASSYGTDKPLQETQYF. The CDR3 DNA sequence: TGTGCCAGCAGTTACGGGACAGATAAACCGCTACAAGAGACCCAGTACTTC.

About this clonotype: A much bigger clone sits one base away, suggesting this may be a read error. This chain links TRBV12-3 or TRBV12-4 with TRBJ2-3; either TRBD1 or TRBD2 may fit D (6 bases each). This CDR3 is built from 14 residues. The germline V and J ends were trimmed by 11 bases and 0 bases, with 15 bases remaining between them. CDR3 nucleotides: TGTGCCGGCGGAGGGACACTGAGCACAGATACGCAGTATTTT. Its translation: CAGGGTLSTDTQYF.